What follows are 15 T cell receptor beta chains derived from one specimen sequenced in a study of cytomegalovirus exposure and HLA in healthy donors. Researchers ran the PCR with 60 Vbeta and 13 Jbeta primers. Sequencing was performed with immunoSEQ multiplex PCR; in TCRdb, only in-frame clones are kept and a portion is missing. The data hold some 270,000 clones, with around 90% observed a single time. The source material was PBMCs. Receptors were obtained from a girl between 2 and 10 years old in good health and CMV-seronegative.

This rearrangement joins TRBV5-1 to TRBJ1-2, with D possibly matching TRBD1 (6 bases). This CDR3 is 14 amino acids long. The germline CDR1 and CDR2 sequences are SGHRS and YFSETQ. V was trimmed by 5 bases and J by 8 bases, leaving 19 bases between them. The CDR3 here is CASRRTGISEGYTF. The CDR3 nucleotides read TGCGCCAGCAGGCGAACAGGGATCTCGGAGGGCTACACCTTC. The full variable domain, with the rest looked up from reference TRBV5-1 and TRBJ1-2, is KAGVTQTPRYLIKTRGQQVTLSCSPISGHRSVSWYQQTPGQGLQFLFEYFSETQRNKGNFPGRFSGRQFSNSRSEMNVSTLELGDSALYLCASRRTGISEGYTFGSGTRLTVV.

V is TRBV19 and J is TRBJ1-1; D is undetermined. CDR3 length equals 14 residues. The ends were cut back, 5 bases at V and 2 bases at J, with 12 bases in the middle. Germline V gene data show CDR1 as LNHDA and CDR2 as SQIVND (reference sequence). CDR3 region: CASSANEGNTEAFF. CDR3 in DNA: TGTGCCAGTAGTGCGAATGAGGGAAACACTGAAGCTTTCTTT.

V gene TRBV5-5 combines with J gene TRBJ1-2, with TRBD1 identical over 7 bases. Per the germline V gene, CDR1 is SGHKS and CDR2 is YYEKEE (reference sequence). The junction had 5 bases not matched to a gene; V was cut back by 3 bases and J by 3 bases. The CDR3 is 14 residues long. This chain's CDR3 is CASSSGTDDYGYTF. In DNA, the CDR3 is TGTGCCAGCAGCTCCGGGACAGATGACTATGGCTACACCTTC.

V gene TRBV19 combines with J gene TRBJ1-5, with 8 bases lining up with TRBD1. Germline CDR1 is LNHDA and CDR2 is SQIVND (reference sequence). This CDR3 is 16 amino acids long. The ends lost 4 bases at V and 6 bases at J; junction bases unmatched: 11. The CDR3 DNA follows: TGTGCCAGTAGTACGGCAGGGGGCGCTTTGGGTCAGCCCCAGCATTTT. Translation gives CASSTAGGALGQPQHF.

The V and J genes are TRBV10-3 and TRBJ2-1; 12 bases line up with TRBD2. J gave up 4 bases and V 0 bases, and 4 bases lay outside the gene matches. This CDR3 contains 17 residues. Germline V lookup: CDR1 ENHRY, CDR2 SYGVKD. Written as DNA, the CDR3 is TGTGCCATCAGTGAGTCCCTGACTAGCGGGGGATACAATGAGCAGTTCTTC. This codes for CAISESLTSGGYNEQFF.

A note on this clone: The sample contains more than one DNA sequence encoding this CDR3. The chain is built from TRBV18 and TRBJ1-3, with unresolved D. V shed 6 bases and J shed 0 bases, with 6 bases lying between them. In germline, CDR1 is KGHSH, CDR2 LQKENI. This CDR3 is 13 amino acids long. This CDR3 reads CASSDSSGNTIYF. The DNA of the CDR3 is TGTGCCAGCTCGGACTCCTCTGGAAACACCATATATTTT. Full variable domain (rest looked up from reference TRBV18 and TRBJ1-3): NAGVMQNPRHLVRRRGQEARLRCSPMKGHSHVYWYRQLPEEGLKFMVYLQKENIIDESGMPKERFSAEFPKEGPSILRIQQVVRGDSAAYFCASSDSSGNTIYFGEGSWLTVV.

The chain has TRBV27 and TRBJ2-6; possible D gene TRBD1, 6 bases. The germline gives CDR1 MNHEY, CDR2 SMNVEV (reference sequence). The CDR3 totals 17 residues. V shed 5 bases and J shed 2 bases, with 16 bases lying between them. The CDR3 loop is CASSLTGKVAGANVLTF. The CDR3 nucleotides are TGTGCCAGCAGTCTCACAGGGAAAGTGGCTGGGGCCAACGTCCTGACTTTC.

The chain has TRBV28 and TRBJ2-1, with D perhaps matching TRBD1 (6 bases). Germline CDR1 is MDHEN and CDR2 is SYDVKM. Trimming cost V 7 bases and J 4 bases, with 17 bases left between them. The CDR3 runs to 15 residues. CDR3 protein: CASTSLRTAYNEQFF. The CDR3 DNA is TGTGCCAGCACCTCCTTACGGACAGCTTACAATGAGCAGTTCTTC.

This sequence joins TRBV30 and TRBJ2-6; weak D call: TRBD1 (6 bases). This CDR3 comprises 14 residues. Germline V gives CDR1 GTSNPN, CDR2 SVGIG (reference sequence). The ends were cut back, 5 bases at V and 1 base at J, with 9 bases in the middle. Here the CDR3 reads CAWLDRSGANVLTF. The CDR3 bases are TGTGCCTGGCTCGACAGGTCTGGGGCCAACGTCCTGACTTTC.

CDR3 residues: CASSLFSPGGPYEQYF. CDR3 sequence (DNA): TGCGCCAGCAGCTTATTCTCCCCGGGGGGACCCTACGAGCAGTACTTC. The chain links TRBV5-1 to TRBJ2-7, with 7 bases lining up with TRBD2. J was trimmed by 2 bases and V by 2 bases; bases with no gene match: 10. This CDR3 has 16 amino acids. CDR1 is SGHRS and CDR2 is YFSETQ in the germline V gene.

This sequence joins TRBV6-6 and TRBJ1-1; 8 bases are a match to TRBD1. The length of the CDR3 is 13 residues. Losses at the gene ends were 8 bases for V and 1 base for J; bases not matched to a gene: 3. Germline V CDR1 and CDR2: MNHNY, SVGAGI (reference sequence). The CDR3 DNA is TGTGCCAGCTTTACAGGGGGGAACACTGAAGCTTTCTTT. Its translation: CASFTGGNTEAFF.

The chain recombines TRBV7-9 with TRBJ2-3; D might be TRBD2 (5 bases). This CDR3 region has 19 residues. Per germline, CDR1 SEHNR and CDR2 FQNEAQ (reference sequence). Between the trimmed V and J ends, which lost 1 base and 1 base, there was a span of 21 bases. CDR3 DNA: TGTGCCAGCAGCTTAGAGGGTACGATGCGACCCGGGGGCACAGATACGCAGTATTTT. It encodes CASSLEGTMRPGGTDTQYF.

The chain uses TRBV27 and TRBJ2-1, with 7 bases aligning to TRBD1. The CDR3 has 18 residues. Germline assignment: CDR1 MNHEY and CDR2 SMNVEV (reference sequence). Trimming cost V 3 bases and J 0 bases; bases outside gene matches: 11. The CDR3 loop reads CASSFNFLPGGSYNEQFF. DNA for the CDR3: TGTGCCAGCAGTTTTAACTTTTTGCCAGGGGGCTCCTACAATGAGCAGTTCTTC.

The chain joins TRBV5-1 to TRBJ1-1; D may be TRBD1 (5 bases). Trimming removed 0 bases from V and 8 bases from J, with 11 bases in between. The CDR3 totals 13 residues. Germline-derived CDR1 and CDR2 are SGHRS and YFSETQ. CDR3 coding DNA: TGCGCCAGCAGCTTGGTTGGGGCCAGCGAAGCTTTCTTT. It yields the protein CASSLVGASEAFF.

This clone was picked up a small number of times. The chain combines TRBV2 with TRBJ1-4; D is unclear. V shed 7 bases and J shed 6 bases, with 9 bases lying between them. The CDR3 runs to 12 residues. The germline gives CDR1 SNHLY, CDR2 FYNNEI. The CDR3 loop reads CASTLSYEKLFF. In DNA form, the CDR3 reads TGTGCCAGCACCCTAAGTTATGAAAAACTGTTTTTT.